These T cell receptor beta chains were read from a single sample in a study of T-cell reconstitution after alpha-beta-depleted transplantation in children. TCRdb redid the calling of the PCR reads with MiXCR, one entry per CDR3 protein. The data hold 700,000 to 850,000 distinct CDR3 sequences, with approximately 15% observed a single time. Source: PBMCs, mostly from graft donor cells, taken 360 days after TCRalphabeta/CD19-depleted stem cell transplant. The origin of the receptors is a male patient younger than 18 who had a stem cell transplant for acute lymphoblastic leukemia, so the T cells may come from the graft donor. The CDR3 runs from the conserved cysteine through the conserved F or W. The order of the fields is D gene, V gene, J gene, clone size, CDR3 DNA, CDR3 protein. A D gene is named only where the DNA matches it firmly. Part of the rows lack a size; the others show once, few, many or a class for expanded clones.

-	TRBV10-2	TRBJ2-1	-	TGCGCCAGCAGTGGGCCGGCCCGAAAGGGCCACAATGAGCAGTTCTTC	CASSGPARKGHNEQFF
TRBD1	TRBV5-1	TRBJ2-7	few	TGCGCCAGCGCATGGACAGGGGGTAGCTACGAGCAGTACTTC	CASAWTGGSYEQYF
-	TRBV6-1	TRBJ2-6	-	TGTGCCAGCACCAAAATCTCCGGAACTGGGGCCAACGTCCTGACTTTC	CASTKISGTGANVLTF
-	TRBV5-5	TRBJ1-2	few	TGTGCCAGCAGCTTGGACAGGGTCTATGGCTACACCTTC	CASSLDRVYGYTF
-	TRBV5-1	TRBJ2-3	many	TGCGCCAGCAGCTTGGAGAGATCTAGCACAGATACGCAGTATTTT	CASSLERSSTDTQYF
TRBD2	TRBV20-1	TRBJ2-3	few	TGCAGTGCTAGAGAGGGGACTAGCGGGAGAGATACGCAGTATTTT	CSAREGTSGRDTQYF
-	TRBV12-3/TRBV12-4	TRBJ1-6	many	TGTGCCAGCAGTTTAAGAGGGCGAACTTCACCCCTCCACTTT	CASSLRGRTSPLHF
-	TRBV5-4	TRBJ1-2	-	TGTGCCAGCAGCTACAACCAGGTTAACTATGGCTACACCTTC	CASSYNQVNYGYTF
-	TRBV12-3/TRBV12-4	TRBJ2-6	-	TGTGCCACGGAGGTGAAGCCCACTGGGGCCAACGTCCTGACTTTC	CATEVKPTGANVLTF
TRBD1	TRBV27	TRBJ2-5	many	TGTGCCAGCAGTTCATACGGGACAGGAGTGCAAGAGACCCAGTACTTC	CASSSYGTGVQETQYF
TRBD1	TRBV12-3/TRBV12-4	TRBJ2-7	-	TGTGCCAGCAGCAAGGGGGACAGACCCTACGAGCAGTACTTC	CASSKGDRPYEQYF
-	TRBV7-8	TRBJ2-1	few	TGTGCCAGCAGCTTACGCTGGAGTGTCAGGGGGCAGTTCTTC	CASSLRWSVRGQFF
TRBD1	TRBV29-1	TRBJ2-2	few	TGCAGCGTCTCAGGGGGCGCGAACACCGGGGAGCTGTTTTTT	CSVSGGANTGELFF
-	TRBV20-1	TRBJ2-7	few	TGCAGTGCCACGGAAGGGTTCTACGAGCAGTACTTC	CSATEGFYEQYF
-	TRBV13	TRBJ2-4	many	TGTGCCAGCAGCTTATTTAGTGGAAACATTCAGTACTTC	CASSLFSGNIQYF
-	TRBV7-6	TRBJ2-5	few	TGTGCCAGCAGCCCTGACAGGAAGACCCAGTACTTC	CASSPDRKTQYF
TRBD2	TRBV11-1	TRBJ2-3	few	TGTGCCAGCAGCTTAGAGGGGCTAGCGGGAGGACCAGATACGCAGTATTTT	CASSLEGLAGGPDTQYF
-	TRBV7-8	TRBJ1-1	few	TGTGCCAGCAGCATGATCCGGGACACTGAAGCTTTCTTT	CASSMIRDTEAFF
-	TRBV9	TRBJ1-2	-	TGTGCCAGCAGCGCGACCGAAAACTATGGCTACACCTTC	CASSATENYGYTF
TRBD2	TRBV7-9	TRBJ2-7	-	TGTGCCAGCAGCTTAGTATCTTGGCGGGAGAGCTCCTACGAGCAGTACTTC	CASSLVSWRESSYEQYF
-	TRBV24-1	TRBJ2-2	-	TGTGCCACCAGTGAGACGGTGAGGGGCACCGGGGAGCTGTTTTTT	CATSETVRGTGELFF
-	TRBV4-1	TRBJ2-7	few	TGCGCCAGCAGCCAAGATCGCCGGGAGTCCTTCTCCTACGAGCAGTACTTC	CASSQDRRESFSYEQYF
-	TRBV4-1	TRBJ1-1	few	TGCGCCAGCAGCCTTAAGATGGGGGATACAGGGATCAAAGCTTTCTTT	CASSLKMGDTGIKAFF
-	TRBV12-3/TRBV12-4	TRBJ2-5	many	TGTGCCAGCAGTTACGCGCCGCCAGGGGTACGGCAAGAGACCCAGTACTTC	CASSYAPPGVRQETQYF
-	TRBV15	TRBJ2-1	-	TGTGCCACCAGCAGAGATCAACCCTCCCATGAGCAGTTCTTC	CATSRDQPSHEQFF
TRBD1	TRBV29-1	TRBJ1-2	-	TGCAGCGTCCCCAGACAGGGATATGGCTACACCTTC	CSVPRQGYGYTF
-	TRBV4-1	TRBJ1-2	-	TGCGCCAGCAGCCAACCGGGAACTCTGGGTGGCTACACCTTC	CASSQPGTLGGYTF
-	TRBV21-1	TRBJ2-1	-	TGTGCCAGCAGCAAAGGACAGTGGCCCCTAAATGGTGAGCAGTTCTTC	CASSKGQWPLNGEQFF
TRBD1	TRBV28	TRBJ1-1	few	TGTGCCAGCAGCTACGGGACAGACCTCACTGAAGCTTTCTTT	CASSYGTDLTEAFF
TRBD1	TRBV29-1	TRBJ1-2	few	TGCAGCGCCGACCCGGACAGGTTTGGTGGCTACACCTTC	CSADPDRFGGYTF
-	TRBV12-3/TRBV12-4	TRBJ2-3	few	TGTGCCAGCAGTTTAACTGGGGTCGTGAGCGATACGCAGTATTTT	CASSLTGVVSDTQYF
-	TRBV5-1	TRBJ1-5	few	TGCGCCAGCAGAGAAGGGGACAATCAGCCCCAGCATTTT	CASREGDNQPQHF
-	TRBV20-1	TRBJ2-3	-	TGCAGTGCTCCGTCTCAAGCGGGTAGCACAGATACGCAGTATTTT	CSAPSQAGSTDTQYF
TRBD1	TRBV12-3/TRBV12-4	TRBJ1-5	once	TGTGCCAGCAGTCGATGGACAGGGGCCCTGGATTTT	CASSRWTGALDF
TRBD2	TRBV7-2	TRBJ2-1	-	TGTGCCAGCGGGGGGGGGAGAACGGACAATGAGCAGTTCTTC	CASGGGRTDNEQFF
-	TRBV7-3	TRBJ2-3	few	TGTGCCAGCAGCCCCCTTACCAGCACAGATACGCAGTATTTT	CASSPLTSTDTQYF
TRBD1	TRBV9	TRBJ2-4	-	TGTGCCAGCAGCGGTGGACAGGAGTGGTCCAAAAACATTCAGTACTTC	CASSGGQEWSKNIQYF
TRBD2	TRBV5-6	TRBJ2-5	few	TGTGCCAGCAGCGTTCTAGCGGGAGTAAGAGAGACCCAGTACTTC	CASSVLAGVRETQYF
TRBD2	TRBV29-1	TRBJ2-7	many	TGCAGCGTTTCTCTTGTTGGACTAGCTTCCTACGAGCAGTACTTC	CSVSLVGLASYEQYF
TRBD2	TRBV7-9	TRBJ2-7	once	TGTGCCAGCAGCTTAGCGGGGACTAGCGGAACTTCGCAGTACTTC	CASSLAGTSGTSQYF
TRBD1	TRBV14	TRBJ2-1	-	TGTGCCAGCAGCCAAGGTCTCGGGGGACAGGGCCTCATGTGGGAGCAGTTCTTC	CASSQGLGGQGLMWEQFF
-	TRBV5-1	TRBJ2-7	-	TGCGCCAGCAGCTTGGAAACAGGCTCCCTATACGAGCAGTACTTC	CASSLETGSLYEQYF
-	TRBV28	TRBJ2-4	-	TGTGCCAGCAGCACCGTAAGCATTCAGTACTTC	CASSTVSIQYF
-	TRBV4-1	TRBJ2-2	few	TGCGCCAGCAGCCAACCCGGTACCTGGGAGCTGTTTTTT	CASSQPGTWELFF